Detailed here is one T cell receptor beta chain. No antigen is known for it. V lost 5 bases to trimming and J lost 1 base; unmatched junction nucleotides: 4. Germline V gene data show CDR1 as SGHTA and CDR2 as FQGNSA. The CDR3 is made up of 16 amino acids. TCRdb's copy holds only in-frame clones and misses some; the assay was immunoSEQ multiplex PCR. The profile shows about 30,000 clones, just under 85% of them singletons. These data come from a study of monozygotic twins with cystic fibrosis. Study-wide findings and caveats: Clonality was generally low (median approximately 0.0088), higher in the most severe patients. In 13 of 16 pairs, V gene usage was closest to the co-twin's.

This TCR was sampled from a girl under 10 years old with cystic fibrosis. The rearrangement links TRBV7-2 to TRBJ2-2; TRBD2 matches at 10 bases. Sequencing was carried out using blood. CDR3 bases: TGTGCCAGCAGCCGTATAGCGGGAGGGAACACCGGGGAGCTGTTTTTT. Translated, it gives CASSRIAGGNTGELFF. The whole variable domain, remainder taken from reference TRBV7-2 and TRBJ2-2, is GAGVSQSPSNKVTEKGKDVELRCDPISGHTALYWYRQSLGQGLEFLIYFQGNSAPDKSGLPSDRFSAERTGGSVSTLTIQRTQQEDSAVYLCASSRIAGGNTGELFFGEGSRLTVL.